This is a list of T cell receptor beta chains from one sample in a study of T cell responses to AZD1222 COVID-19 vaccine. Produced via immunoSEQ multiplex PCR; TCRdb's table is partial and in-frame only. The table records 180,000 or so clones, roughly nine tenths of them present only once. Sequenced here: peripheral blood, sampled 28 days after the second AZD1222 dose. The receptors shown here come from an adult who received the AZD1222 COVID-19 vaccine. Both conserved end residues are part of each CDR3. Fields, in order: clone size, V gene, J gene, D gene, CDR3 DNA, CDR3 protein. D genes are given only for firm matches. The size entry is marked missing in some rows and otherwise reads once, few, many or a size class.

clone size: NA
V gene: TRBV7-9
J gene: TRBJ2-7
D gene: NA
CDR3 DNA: TGTGCCAGCAGCTTAGACCCTTTCTACGAGCAGTACTTC
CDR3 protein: CASSLDPFYEQYF

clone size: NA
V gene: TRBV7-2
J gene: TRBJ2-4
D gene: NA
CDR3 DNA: TGTGCCAGCAGCTTGGGCGGGTCCAAAAACATTCAGTACTTC
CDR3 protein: CASSLGGSKNIQYF

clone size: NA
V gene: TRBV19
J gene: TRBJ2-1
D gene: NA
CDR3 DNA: TGTGCCAGTACCACCCGCTCCTACAATGAGCAGTTCTTC
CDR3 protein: CASTTRSYNEQFF

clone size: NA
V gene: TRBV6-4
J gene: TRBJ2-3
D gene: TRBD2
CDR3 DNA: TGTGCCAGCAGTGACCTGTGGGGCGGGGGGGCCGCAGATACGCAGTATTTT
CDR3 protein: CASSDLWGGGAADTQYF

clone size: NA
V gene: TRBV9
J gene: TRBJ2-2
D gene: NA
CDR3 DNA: NA
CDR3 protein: CASSVASGRELFF

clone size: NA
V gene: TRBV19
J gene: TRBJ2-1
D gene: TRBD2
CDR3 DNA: TGTGCCAGTAGTATCAGAAGCGGGAGCCGCTATGAGCAGTTCTTC
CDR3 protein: CASSIRSGSRYEQFF

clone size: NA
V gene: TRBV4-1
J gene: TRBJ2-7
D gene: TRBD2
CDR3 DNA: TGCGCCAGCAGCCACCCGGGACTAGCGGGAGGCTACGAGCAGTACTTC
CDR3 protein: CASSHPGLAGGYEQYF

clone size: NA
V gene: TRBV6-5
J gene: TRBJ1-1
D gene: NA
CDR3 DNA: TGTGCCAGCAGTTACTCGTGGGATGGCGGGACTGAAGCTTTCTTT
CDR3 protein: CASSYSWDGGTEAFF

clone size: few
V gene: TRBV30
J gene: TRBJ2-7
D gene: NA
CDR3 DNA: TGTGCCTGGAACCGCAGGGGAATGGCCAGCGAGCAGTACTTC
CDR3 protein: CAWNRRGMASEQYF

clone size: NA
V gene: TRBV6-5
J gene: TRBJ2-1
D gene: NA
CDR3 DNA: TGTGCCAGCACCCCCCGAGGTTACAATGAGCAGTTCTTC
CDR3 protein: CASTPRGYNEQFF

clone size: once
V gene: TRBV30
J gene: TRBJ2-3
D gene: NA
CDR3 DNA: TGTGCCTGGAGGGAACTAGGCACAGATACGCAGTATTTT
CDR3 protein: CAWRELGTDTQYF

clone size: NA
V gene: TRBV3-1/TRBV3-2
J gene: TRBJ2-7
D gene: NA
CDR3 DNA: TGTGCCACCTCCCAAGGTTTTTCGAACGAGCAGTACTTC
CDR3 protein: CATSQGFSNEQYF

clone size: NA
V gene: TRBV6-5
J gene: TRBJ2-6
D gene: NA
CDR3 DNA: TGTGCCAGCAACAGGGTTTTAGGGGCCAACGTCCTGACTTTC
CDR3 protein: CASNRVLGANVLTF

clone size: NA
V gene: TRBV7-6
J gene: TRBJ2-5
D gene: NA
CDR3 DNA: TGTGCCAGCAGCTTCAGTGGGGAGGCAGAGACCCAGTACTTC
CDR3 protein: CASSFSGEAETQYF

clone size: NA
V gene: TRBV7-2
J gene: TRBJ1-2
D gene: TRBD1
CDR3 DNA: TGTGCCAGCAGCCCTATACAGGGGCTCTATGGCTACACCTTC
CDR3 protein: CASSPIQGLYGYTF

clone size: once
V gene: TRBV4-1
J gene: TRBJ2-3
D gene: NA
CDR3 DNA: TGCGCCAGCAGTCAAGATTCCGGCGGCAATCCCACAGATACGCAGTATTTT
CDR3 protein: CASSQDSGGNPTDTQYF

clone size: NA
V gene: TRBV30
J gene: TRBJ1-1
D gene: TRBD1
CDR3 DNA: TGTGCCTGGTCGCGACAGGGAGGGACTGAAGCTTTCTTT
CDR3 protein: CAWSRQGGTEAFF

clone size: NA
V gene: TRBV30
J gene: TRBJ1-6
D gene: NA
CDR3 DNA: TGTGCCTGGACGGGGGGCGGATTGGGTTCACCCCTCCACTTT
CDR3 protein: CAWTGGGLGSPLHF

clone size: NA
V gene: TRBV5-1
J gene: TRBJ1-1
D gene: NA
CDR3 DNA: TGCGCCAGCAGCTTGGGCGGTAACACTGAAGCTTTCTTT
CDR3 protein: CASSLGGNTEAFF

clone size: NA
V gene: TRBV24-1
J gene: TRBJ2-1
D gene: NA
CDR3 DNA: TGTGCCACCAAACGCATGCTGGTCAATGAGCAGTTCTTC
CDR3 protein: CATKRMLVNEQFF

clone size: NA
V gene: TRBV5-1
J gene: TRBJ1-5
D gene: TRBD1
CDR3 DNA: TGCGCCAGCAGCGTAAAACAGGGACAGGGGGGTAGCAATCAGCCCCAGCATTTT
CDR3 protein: CASSVKQGQGGSNQPQHF

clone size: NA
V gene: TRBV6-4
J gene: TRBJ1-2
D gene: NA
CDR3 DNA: TGTGCCAGCAGGCCCGCCGGGGGCAACTATGGCTACACCTTC
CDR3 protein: CASRPAGGNYGYTF

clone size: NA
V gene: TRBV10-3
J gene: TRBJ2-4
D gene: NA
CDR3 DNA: TGTGCCATCAGCTCACAAGAAAACATTCAGTACTTC
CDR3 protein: CAISSQENIQYF

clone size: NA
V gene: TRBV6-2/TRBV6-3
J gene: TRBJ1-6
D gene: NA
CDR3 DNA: TGTGCCAGCAGTTCAATCCTGGACAGTTGGGGGCTTAATTCACCCCTCCACTTT
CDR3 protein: CASSSILDSWGLNSPLHF

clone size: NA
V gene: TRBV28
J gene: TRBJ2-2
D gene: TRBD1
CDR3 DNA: TGTGCCAGCAGTCCCGGGACAGGGAACACCGGGGAGCTGTTTTTT
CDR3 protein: CASSPGTGNTGELFF

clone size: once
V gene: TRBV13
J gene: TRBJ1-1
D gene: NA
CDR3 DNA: TGTGCCAGCAGCTTACGCCTGAACACTGAAGCTTTCTTT
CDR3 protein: CASSLRLNTEAFF

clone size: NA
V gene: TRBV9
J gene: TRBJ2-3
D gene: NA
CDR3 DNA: TGTGCCAGCAGCCCGACAGATACGCAGTATTTT
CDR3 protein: CASSPTDTQYF

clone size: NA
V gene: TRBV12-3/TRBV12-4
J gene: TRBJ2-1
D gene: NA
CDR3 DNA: TGTGCCAGCACCGGGACTGTGGGTGACGAGCAGTTCTTC
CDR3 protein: CASTGTVGDEQFF

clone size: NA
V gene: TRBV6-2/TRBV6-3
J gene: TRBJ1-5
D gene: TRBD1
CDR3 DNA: TGTGCCAGCAGTTCTCAGTTGGGGACAGGGGCAAGCAATCAGCCCCAGCATTTT
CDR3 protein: CASSSQLGTGASNQPQHF

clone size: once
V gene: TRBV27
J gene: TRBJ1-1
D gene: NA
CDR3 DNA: TGTGCCAGCAGTTTTGGGAAGAACACTGAAGCTTTCTTT
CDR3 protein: CASSFGKNTEAFF